This T cell receptor (beta chain) was recovered during a study of T-cell memory formation after mild COVID-19. Regarding the study as a whole: The pre-infection memory compartment contained some responding clones, suggesting cross-reactive memory joined.

Germline V lookup: CDR1 MNHEY, CDR2 SMNVEV (reference sequence). The CDR3 extends over 12 amino acids. V was shortened by 7 bases and J by 8 bases, with 12 bases between the two germline ends. TCRdb re-analysed the 5' RACE reads in MiXCR, keeping a single row per CDR3 protein. Among roughly 320,000 distinct CDR3 sequences listed, over 25% were seen once. This clonotype came up a few times. Its specificity is unknown. This TCR was sampled from an adult woman who had mild COVID-19 (a few samples of this study predate the infection). Cell type and time point are not known. The rearrangement joins TRBV27 to TRBJ2-1; D not certain. The sequenced material came from PBMCs or a T cell subset sorted from them (not recorded which). CDR3 residues: CASIRAPHEQFF. CDR3 coding DNA: TGTGCCAGCATTAGGGCCCCACATGAGCAGTTCTTC.